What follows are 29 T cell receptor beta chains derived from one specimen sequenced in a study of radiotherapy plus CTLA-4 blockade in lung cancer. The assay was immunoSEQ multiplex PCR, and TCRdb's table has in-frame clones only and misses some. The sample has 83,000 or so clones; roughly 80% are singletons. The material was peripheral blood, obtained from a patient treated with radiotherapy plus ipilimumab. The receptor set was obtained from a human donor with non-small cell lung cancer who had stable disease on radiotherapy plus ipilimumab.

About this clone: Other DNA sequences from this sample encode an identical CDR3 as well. The CDR3 region has the DNA TGTGCCAGCAGTTTCGAGGGCTCTGGAAACACCATATATTTT. Encoded protein: CASSFEGSGNTIYF. V is TRBV28 and J is TRBJ1-3; D gene ambiguous. CDR3 length: 14 residues. Trimming pared 3 bases from V and 0 bases from J, leaving 6 bases between. Germline CDR1 and CDR2: MDHEN and SYDVKM.

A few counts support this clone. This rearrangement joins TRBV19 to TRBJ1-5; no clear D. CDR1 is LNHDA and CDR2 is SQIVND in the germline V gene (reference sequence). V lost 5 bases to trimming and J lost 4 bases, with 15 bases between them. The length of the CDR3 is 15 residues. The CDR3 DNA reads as TGTGCCAGTAGTGGTACTTTCAGCCCAAATCAGCCCCAGCATTTT. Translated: CASSGTFSPNQPQHF.

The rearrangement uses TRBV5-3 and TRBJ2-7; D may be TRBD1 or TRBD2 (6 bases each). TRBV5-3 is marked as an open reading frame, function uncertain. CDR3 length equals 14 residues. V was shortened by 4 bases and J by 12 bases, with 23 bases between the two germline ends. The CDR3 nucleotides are TGTGCCAGAAGCGGAACGGACAGTCCACCGCGGGGGTACTTC. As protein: CARSGTDSPPRGYF.

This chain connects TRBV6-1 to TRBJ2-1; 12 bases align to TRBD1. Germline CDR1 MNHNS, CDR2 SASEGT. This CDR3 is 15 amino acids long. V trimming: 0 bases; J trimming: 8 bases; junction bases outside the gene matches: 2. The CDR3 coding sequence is TGTGCCAGCAGTGAAGCGGGACAGGGGGCATATGAGCAGTTCTTC. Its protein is CASSEAGQGAYEQFF.

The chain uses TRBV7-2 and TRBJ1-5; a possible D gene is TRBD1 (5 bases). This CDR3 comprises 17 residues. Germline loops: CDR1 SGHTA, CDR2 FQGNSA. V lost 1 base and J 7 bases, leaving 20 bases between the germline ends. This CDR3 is CASSLVVGQRLPQPQHF. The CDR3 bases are TGTGCCAGCAGCTTAGTGGTTGGACAAAGGCTTCCGCAGCCCCAGCATTTT.

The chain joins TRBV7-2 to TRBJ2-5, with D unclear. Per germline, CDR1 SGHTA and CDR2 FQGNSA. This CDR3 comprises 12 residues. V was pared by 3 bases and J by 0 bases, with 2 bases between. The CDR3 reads CASSFYQETQYF. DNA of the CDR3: TGTGCCAGCAGCTTCTACCAAGAGACCCAGTACTTC.

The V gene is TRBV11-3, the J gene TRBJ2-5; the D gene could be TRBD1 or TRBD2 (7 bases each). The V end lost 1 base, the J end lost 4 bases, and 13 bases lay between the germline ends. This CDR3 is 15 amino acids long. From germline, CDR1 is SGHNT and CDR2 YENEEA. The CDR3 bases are TGTGCCAGCAGCTTAGTCGGCAGGGGGGGAGAGACCCAGTACTTC. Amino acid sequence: CASSLVGRGGETQYF.

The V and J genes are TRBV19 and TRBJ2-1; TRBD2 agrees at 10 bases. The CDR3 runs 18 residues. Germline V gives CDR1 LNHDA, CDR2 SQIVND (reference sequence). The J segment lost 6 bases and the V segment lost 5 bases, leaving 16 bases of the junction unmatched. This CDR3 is CASSPGLADLRISNEQFF. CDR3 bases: TGTGCCAGTAGTCCTGGACTAGCGGATCTCCGGATCTCCAATGAGCAGTTCTTC.

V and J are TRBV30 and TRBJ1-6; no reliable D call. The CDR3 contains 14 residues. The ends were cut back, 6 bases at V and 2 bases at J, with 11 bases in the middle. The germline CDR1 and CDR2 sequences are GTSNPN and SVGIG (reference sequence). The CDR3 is CACRSHPYNSPLHF. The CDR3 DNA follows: TGTGCCTGTCGGAGCCACCCCTATAATTCACCCCTCCACTTT.

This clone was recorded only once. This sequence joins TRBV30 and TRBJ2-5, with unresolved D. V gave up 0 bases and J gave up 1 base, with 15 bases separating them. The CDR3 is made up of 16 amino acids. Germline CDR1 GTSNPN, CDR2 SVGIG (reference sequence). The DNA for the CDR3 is TGTGCCTGGAGTGTACCCCGGACGAGTAGCCAAGAGACCCAGTACTTC. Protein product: CAWSVPRTSSQETQYF.

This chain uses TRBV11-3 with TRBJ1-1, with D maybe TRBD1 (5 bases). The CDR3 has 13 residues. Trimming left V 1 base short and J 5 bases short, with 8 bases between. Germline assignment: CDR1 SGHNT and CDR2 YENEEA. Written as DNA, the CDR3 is TGTGCCAGCAGCTTAGGGAGGGGAACTGAAGCTTTCTTT. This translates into CASSLGRGTEAFF.

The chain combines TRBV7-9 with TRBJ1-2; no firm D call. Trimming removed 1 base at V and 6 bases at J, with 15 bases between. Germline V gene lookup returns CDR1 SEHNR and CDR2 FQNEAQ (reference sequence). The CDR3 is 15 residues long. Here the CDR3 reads CASSLVAGVHDGYTF. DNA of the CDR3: TGTGCCAGCAGCTTAGTCGCGGGTGTCCACGATGGCTACACCTTC.

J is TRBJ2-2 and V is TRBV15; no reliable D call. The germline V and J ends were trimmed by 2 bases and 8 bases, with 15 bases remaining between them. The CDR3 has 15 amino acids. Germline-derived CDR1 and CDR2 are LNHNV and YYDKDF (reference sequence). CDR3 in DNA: TGTGCCACCAGCAGACGTCCCCCCCCAGCGGGGGAGCTGTTTTTT. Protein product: CATSRRPPPAGELFF.

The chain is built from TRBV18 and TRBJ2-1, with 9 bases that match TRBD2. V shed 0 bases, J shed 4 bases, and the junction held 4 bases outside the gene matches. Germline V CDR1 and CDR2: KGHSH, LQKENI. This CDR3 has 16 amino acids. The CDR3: CASSPPGTSRYNEQFF. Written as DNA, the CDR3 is TGTGCCAGCTCACCACCGGGGACTAGCCGGTACAATGAGCAGTTCTTC.

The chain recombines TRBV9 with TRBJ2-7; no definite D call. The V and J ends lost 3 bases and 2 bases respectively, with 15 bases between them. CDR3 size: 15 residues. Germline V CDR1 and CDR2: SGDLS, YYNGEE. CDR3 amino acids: CASSGIQNPTYEQYF. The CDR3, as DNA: TGTGCCAGCAGCGGCATTCAGAATCCTACCTACGAGCAGTACTTC.

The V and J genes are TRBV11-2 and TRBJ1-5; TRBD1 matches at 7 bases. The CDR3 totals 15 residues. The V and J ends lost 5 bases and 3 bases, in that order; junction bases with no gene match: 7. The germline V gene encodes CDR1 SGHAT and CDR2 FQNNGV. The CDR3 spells CASSANGTDNQPQHF. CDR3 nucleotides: TGTGCCAGCAGCGCAAACGGGACAGACAATCAGCCCCAGCATTTT.

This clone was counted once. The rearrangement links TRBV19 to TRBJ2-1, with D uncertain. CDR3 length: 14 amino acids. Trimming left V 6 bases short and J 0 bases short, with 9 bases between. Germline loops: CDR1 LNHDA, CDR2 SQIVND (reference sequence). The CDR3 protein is CASRPGSSYNEQFF. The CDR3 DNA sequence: TGTGCCAGTAGGCCCGGTAGCTCCTACAATGAGCAGTTCTTC.

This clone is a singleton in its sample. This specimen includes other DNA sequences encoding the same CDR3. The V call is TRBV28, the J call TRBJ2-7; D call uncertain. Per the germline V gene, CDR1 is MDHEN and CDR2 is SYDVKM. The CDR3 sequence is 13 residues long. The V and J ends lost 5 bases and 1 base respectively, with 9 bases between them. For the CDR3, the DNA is TGTGCCAGCAGTCCTGGCCCGTCCTACGAGCAGTACTTC. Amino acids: CASSPGPSYEQYF.

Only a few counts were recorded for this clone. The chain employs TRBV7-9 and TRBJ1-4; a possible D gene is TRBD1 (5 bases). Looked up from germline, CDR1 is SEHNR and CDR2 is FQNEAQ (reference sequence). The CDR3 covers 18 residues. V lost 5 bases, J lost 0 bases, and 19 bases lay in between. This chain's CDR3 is CASSIPVNRPTTNEKLFF. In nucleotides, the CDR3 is TGTGCCAGCAGCATACCGGTGAACAGGCCCACAACTAATGAAAAACTGTTTTTT.

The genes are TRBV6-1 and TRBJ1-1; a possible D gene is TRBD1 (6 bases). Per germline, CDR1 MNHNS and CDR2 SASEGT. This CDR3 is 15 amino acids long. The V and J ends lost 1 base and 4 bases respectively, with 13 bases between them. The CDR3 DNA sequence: TGTGCCAGCAGTGAAGGATTTCTAGGGGGCACTGAAGCTTTCTTT. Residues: CASSEGFLGGTEAFF.

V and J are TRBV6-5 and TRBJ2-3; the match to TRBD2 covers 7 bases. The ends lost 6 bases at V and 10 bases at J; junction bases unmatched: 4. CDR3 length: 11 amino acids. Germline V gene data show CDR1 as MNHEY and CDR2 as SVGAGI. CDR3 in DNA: TGTGCCAGCAGGAGCGGGATAGCGCAGTATTTT. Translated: CASRSGIAQYF.

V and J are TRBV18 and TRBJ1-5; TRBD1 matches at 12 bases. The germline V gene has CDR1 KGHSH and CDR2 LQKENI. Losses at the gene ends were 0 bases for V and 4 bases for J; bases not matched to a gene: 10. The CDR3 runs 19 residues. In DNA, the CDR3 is TGTGCCAGCTCACCACCGGGACAGGGGGCGCGGGGAAGAAATCAGCCCCAGCATTTT. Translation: CASSPPGQGARGRNQPQHF.

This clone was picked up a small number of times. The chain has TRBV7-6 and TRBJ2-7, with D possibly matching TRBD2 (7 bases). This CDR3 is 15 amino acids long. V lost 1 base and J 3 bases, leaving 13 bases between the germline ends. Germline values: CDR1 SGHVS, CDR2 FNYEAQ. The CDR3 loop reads CASSLGGGGGYEQYF. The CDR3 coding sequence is TGTGCCAGCAGCTTAGGTGGGGGAGGGGGCTACGAGCAGTACTTC.

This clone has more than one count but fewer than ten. This chain's CDR3 is CASSQGAGQGYNEQFF. CDR3 sequence (DNA): TGTGCCAGCAGCCAAGGGGCCGGACAGGGGTACAATGAGCAGTTCTTC. The chain combines TRBV14 with TRBJ2-1; 9 bases map to TRBD1. Germline loops: CDR1 SGHDN, CDR2 FVKESK. This CDR3 has 16 amino acids. V lost 1 base and J lost 4; bases outside the gene matches: 5.

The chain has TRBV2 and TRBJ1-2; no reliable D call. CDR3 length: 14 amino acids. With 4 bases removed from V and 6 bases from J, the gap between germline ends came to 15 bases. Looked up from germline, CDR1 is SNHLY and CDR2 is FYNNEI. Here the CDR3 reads CASSGSGAIHGYTF. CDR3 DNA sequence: TGTGCCAGCAGTGGATCGGGAGCCATCCATGGCTACACCTTC. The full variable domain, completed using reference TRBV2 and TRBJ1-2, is EPEVTQTPSHQVTQMGQEVILRCVPISNHLYFYWYRQILGQKVEFLVSFYNNEISEKSEIFDDQFSVERPDGSNFTLKIRSTKLEDSAMYFCASSGSGAIHGYTFGSGTRLTVV.

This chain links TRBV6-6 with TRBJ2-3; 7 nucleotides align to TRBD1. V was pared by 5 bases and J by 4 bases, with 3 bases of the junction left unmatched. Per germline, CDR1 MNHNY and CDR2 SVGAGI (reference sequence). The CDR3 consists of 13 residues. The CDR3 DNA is TGTGCCAGCAGTACCGACAGGGCAGATACGCAGTATTTT. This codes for CASSTDRADTQYF.

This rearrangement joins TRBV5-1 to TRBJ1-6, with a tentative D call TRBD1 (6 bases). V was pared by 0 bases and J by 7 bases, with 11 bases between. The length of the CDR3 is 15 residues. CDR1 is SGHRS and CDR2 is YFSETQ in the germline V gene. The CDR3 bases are TGCGCCAGCAGCTTGGACGGGGGGCAGAATTCACCCCTCCACTTT. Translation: CASSLDGGQNSPLHF.

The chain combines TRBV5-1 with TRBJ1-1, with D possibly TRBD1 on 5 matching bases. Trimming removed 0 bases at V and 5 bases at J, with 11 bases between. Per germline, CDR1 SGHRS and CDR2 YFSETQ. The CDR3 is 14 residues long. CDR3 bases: TGCGCCAGCAGCTTGGCCGGGGGAAGGACTGAAGCTTTCTTT. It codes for CASSLAGGRTEAFF.

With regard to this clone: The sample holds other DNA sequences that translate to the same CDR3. This chain's CDR3 is CASSSTDTQYF. In DNA, the CDR3 is TGTGCCAGCAGCTCGACAGATACGCAGTATTTT. V and J are TRBV7-9 and TRBJ2-3; no firm D call. This CDR3 is 11 amino acids long. In germline, CDR1 is SEHNR, CDR2 FQNEAQ (reference sequence). Trimming shortened V by 4 bases and J by 3 bases, and 2 bases separated the two germline ends. The full variable domain, rest sourced from reference TRBV7-9 and TRBJ2-3, is DTGVSQNPRHKITKRGQNVTFRCDPISEHNRLYWYRQTLGQGPEFLTYFQNEAQLEKSRLLSDRFSAERPKGSFSTLEIQRTEQGDSAMYLCASSSTDTQYFGPGTRLTVL.